What follows are 29 T cell receptor beta chains derived from one specimen sequenced in a study of OX40 agonist ivuxolimab in advanced cancers. Sequencing used immunoSEQ multiplex PCR; TCRdb keeps in-frame clones, though not all of them. Of approximately 70,000 clones in the sample, 75% to 90% were seen once. The starting material was CD4+ or CD8+ T cells sorted from blood, obtained in a trial of the OX40 agonist ivuxolimab. The receptors stem from an adult with an advanced solid tumor such as melanoma, head and neck, liver or kidney cancer.

The J gene is TRBJ2-7, the V gene TRBV28; D tentatively fits TRBD1 or TRBD2 (5 bases each). Germline CDR1 is MDHEN and CDR2 is SYDVKM. V was clipped by 7 bases and J by 1 base, with 17 bases between them. The CDR3 has 15 residues. The CDR3 nucleotides read TGTGCCAGCACACCGGGGACGGGGCATTCCTACGAGCAGTACTTC. Translation gives CASTPGTGHSYEQYF.

The chain has TRBV11-3 and TRBJ1-6; unclear D gene. CDR1 and CDR2 from the germline V gene are SGHNT and YENEEA. Trimming shortened V by 7 bases and J by 0 bases, and 7 bases separated the two germline ends. There are 14 residues in the CDR3. The CDR3 sequence is CASTASSYNSPLHF. The CDR3 DNA is TGTGCCAGCACTGCTAGCTCCTATAATTCACCCCTCCACTTT.

This chain uses TRBV6-5 with TRBJ1-6; D is unclear. V dropped 2 bases and J dropped 7 bases, with 15 bases sitting between them. Germline V lookup: CDR1 MNHEY, CDR2 SVGAGI. This CDR3 has 16 residues. CDR3 residues: CASSYRQVSQNSPLHF. Written as DNA, the CDR3 is TGTGCCAGCAGTTACCGTCAGGTATCTCAGAATTCACCCCTCCACTTT.

V gene TRBV29-1 combines with J gene TRBJ2-2, with TRBD1 matching 7 bases. Germline CDR1 reads SQVTM; CDR2 reads ANQGSEA. The CDR3 is 13 residues long. With V trimmed by 7 bases and J by 0 bases, 2 bases remained unmatched. The CDR3 nucleotides read TGCAGCGCAGACAGGGCGAACACCGGGGAGCTGTTTTTT. This sequence encodes CSADRANTGELFF.

This chain connects TRBV30 to TRBJ2-7, with D possibly called TRBD1 or TRBD2 (6 bases each). Germline CDR1 is GTSNPN and CDR2 is SVGIG (reference sequence). This CDR3 region has 13 residues. V lost 0 bases and J lost 9, with 15 bases in between. The CDR3 coding sequence is TGTGCCTGGAGTGTAGTACAGGGAGGACGGCAGTACTTC. Translation: CAWSVVQGGRQYF.

The chain carries TRBV2 and TRBJ1-1; weak D call: TRBD1 (5 bases). Germline V gene data show CDR1 as SNHLY and CDR2 as FYNNEI. Trimming cost V 8 bases and J 10 bases, with 20 bases left between them. The CDR3 contains 13 residues. CDR3: CASPDSPSGRAFF. The DNA for the CDR3 is TGTGCCAGCCCTGACTCACCATCAGGGAGAGCTTTCTTT.

The rearrangement uses TRBV7-8 and TRBJ1-2, with a weak D call TRBD1 (6 bases). The CDR3 runs 22 residues. V dropped 1 base and J dropped 2 bases, with 32 bases sitting between them. In germline, CDR1 is SGHVS, CDR2 FQNEAQ. In nucleotides, the CDR3 is TGTGCCAGCAGCTTAGAGGGGGAGGTCACAGTCAAACGGGAGACGAACAACTATGGCTACACCTTC. Encoded protein: CASSLEGEVTVKRETNNYGYTF.

The chain carries TRBV7-2 and TRBJ2-5; 7 bases align to TRBD1. There are 13 residues in the CDR3. Per the germline V gene, CDR1 is SGHTA and CDR2 is FQGNSA. Unmatched junction bases numbered 4, after V lost 4 bases and J lost 5 bases. The CDR3 DNA is TGTGCCAGCAGCTCCCGACAGGGCGAGACCCAGTACTTC. As protein: CASSSRQGETQYF.

This clone was detected a few times. The chain combines TRBV21-1 with TRBJ2-7. TRBV21-1 is labeled a pseudogene. CDR3 length: 17 amino acids. Written as DNA, the CDR3 is TGTGCCAGCAGCAAAGGGCATAACAGTCTGGGGACCTACGAGCAGTACTTC. It codes for CASSKGHNSLGTYEQYF.

The rearrangement links TRBV7-2 to TRBJ2-5; maybe TRBD1 (5 bases). V was trimmed by 4 bases and J by 5 bases, leaving 14 bases between them. CDR1 is SGHTA, CDR2 FQGNSA, per germline. The CDR3 is 14 amino acids. CDR3 bases: TGTGCCAGCAGCTCCCACAGGTCGGAGGAGACCCAGTACTTC. This translates into CASSSHRSEETQYF.

V gene TRBV5-1 combines with J gene TRBJ1-2; TRBD1 matches 8 bases. Germline CDR1 SGHRS, CDR2 YFSETQ. The V gene end was trimmed by 4 bases and the J gene end by 2 bases; junction bases not matched to a gene: 4. This CDR3 is 14 amino acids long. CDR3 nucleotides: TGCGCCAGCAGCCCGACAGGGGAAAACTATGGCTACACCTTC. Amino acids: CASSPTGENYGYTF.

V usage is TRBV4-2 and J usage is TRBJ2-1; 10 bases align to TRBD2. This CDR3 has 15 amino acids. V dropped 4 bases and J dropped 5; count of bases not matched to a gene: 5. Germline CDR1 is LGHNA and CDR2 is YNFKEQ. The chain's CDR3 is CASSPSGGAHNEQFF. The CDR3 bases are TGTGCCAGCAGCCCGAGCGGGGGGGCCCACAATGAGCAGTTCTTC.

The V gene is TRBV6-1, the J gene TRBJ2-7; D is ambiguous. V was shortened by 7 bases and J by 3 bases, with 4 bases between the two germline ends. CDR3 length: 10 residues. The germline CDR1 and CDR2 sequences are MNHNS and SASEGT. CDR3 sequence (DNA): TGTGCCAGCAATGTCTACGAGCAGTACTTC. Encoded protein: CASNVYEQYF.

The rearrangement joins TRBV10-3 to TRBJ1-1, with 8 bases that match TRBD1. This CDR3 spans 16 amino acids. Looked up from germline, CDR1 is ENHRY and CDR2 is SYGVKD. Unmatched junction bases numbered 10, after V lost 6 bases and J lost 1 base. In DNA form, the CDR3 reads TGTGCCATCAGGAAACAGGGGGGTTTATCGAACACTGAAGCTTTCTTT. Amino acid sequence: CAIRKQGGLSNTEAFF.

The chain links TRBV6-6 to TRBJ2-5; D is unclear. Trimming removed 7 bases at V and 5 bases at J, with 20 bases between. The CDR3 runs to 15 residues. Germline CDR1 reads MNHNY; CDR2 reads SVGAGI (reference sequence). The CDR3 loop is CASTPARSDRETQYF. The CDR3 region has the DNA TGTGCCAGCACCCCTGCGAGGTCCGATCGGGAGACCCAGTACTTC.

This chain joins TRBV4-3 and TRBJ2-5, with D unclear. V was clipped by 4 bases and J by 2 bases, with 8 bases between them. CDR3 length: 13 amino acids. Per the germline V gene, CDR1 is LGHNA and CDR2 is YSLEER. The CDR3 DNA reads TGCGCCAGCAGCCGCCGGTCACAAGAGACCCAGTACTTC. It yields the protein CASSRRSQETQYF.

The CDR3: CASSPDRGYEQYF. The CDR3, as DNA: TGTGCCAGCAGCCCTGACAGGGGCTACGAGCAGTACTTC. The V and J genes are TRBV5-5 and TRBJ2-7; 8 bases line up with TRBD1. This CDR3 has 13 amino acids. Germline V gives CDR1 SGHKS, CDR2 YYEKEE (reference sequence). V gave up 4 bases and J gave up 3 bases; unmatched junction bases: 3.

J is TRBJ1-5 and V is TRBV5-1; unclear D gene. The ends were cut back, 2 bases at V and 2 bases at J, with 14 bases in the middle. CDR3 length: 16 amino acids. CDR1 SGHRS and CDR2 YFSETQ come from the germline V gene. This chain's CDR3 is CASSFSGEGGNQPQHF. DNA of the CDR3: TGCGCCAGCAGCTTTTCGGGAGAAGGAGGCAATCAGCCCCAGCATTTT.

CDR3 sequence (DNA): TGTGCCAGCAGCCCACTAGCGGGGGGAATCCAAGAGACCCAGTACTTC. It yields the protein CASSPLAGGIQETQYF. The rearrangement links TRBV4-2 to TRBJ2-5; 12 positions match TRBD2. From germline, CDR1 is LGHNA and CDR2 YNFKEQ. The CDR3 has 16 amino acids. V dropped 4 bases and J dropped 1; count of bases not matched to a gene: 4.

This clone was observed a handful of times. The rearrangement joins TRBV19 to TRBJ1-5; D is unclear. This CDR3 contains 14 residues. CDR1 and CDR2 (germline): LNHDA, SQIVND (reference sequence). With 7 bases removed from V and 3 bases from J, the gap between germline ends came to 13 bases. The chain's CDR3 is CASTTAAINQPQHF. CDR3 in DNA: TGTGCCAGTACCACGGCAGCGATCAATCAGCCCCAGCATTTT.

CDR3 in DNA: TGTGCCAGCAGAAAGGCAGATACGCAGTATTTT. Translated: CASRKADTQYF. V gene TRBV11-3 combines with J gene TRBJ2-3; no clear D. Looked up from germline, CDR1 is SGHNT and CDR2 is YENEEA. V was trimmed by 6 bases and J by 4 bases, leaving 5 bases between them. This CDR3 spans 11 amino acids.

This chain joins TRBV21-1 and TRBJ1-3; the D call in the table, TRBD1, was not verified against the DNA. TRBV21-1 is classified as a pseudogene. The CDR3 has 12 residues. The CDR3 DNA is TGTGCCAGCAGCAACAAGGGGAACACCATATATTTT. It yields the protein CASSNKGNTIYF.

This clone occurred a few times. The chain links TRBV7-2 to TRBJ2-5; TRBD2 might be the D (5 bases). The CDR3 consists of 16 residues. CDR1 and CDR2 (germline): SGHTA, FQGNSA. The V end was cut by 0 bases, the J end by 0 bases, with 11 bases between. CDR3 DNA: TGTGCCAGCAGCTTAGCCCCCGGGAACTACCAAGAGACCCAGTACTTC. This codes for CASSLAPGNYQETQYF.

This clone was picked up one time. The chain is built from TRBV11-3 and TRBJ2-2; TRBD2 is a possible D gene (5 bases). V gave up 10 bases and J gave up 8 bases, with 20 bases separating them. The CDR3 spans 14 residues. The germline V gene has CDR1 SGHNT and CDR2 YENEEA. CDR3 amino acids: CATRGMAGSGELFF. DNA of the CDR3: TGTGCCACACGGGGTATGGCAGGTTCTGGGGAGCTGTTTTTT.

The chain carries TRBV28 and TRBJ1-1, with 9 bases fitting TRBD1. The V and J ends lost 6 bases and 0 bases, in that order; junction bases with no gene match: 5. CDR1 is MDHEN and CDR2 is SYDVKM in the germline V gene. This CDR3 has 15 residues. CDR3 in amino acids: CASSGQGIVNTEAFF. The CDR3 nucleotides are TGTGCCAGCAGCGGACAGGGGATTGTGAACACTGAAGCTTTCTTT. Full variable domain (rest looked up from reference TRBV28 and TRBJ1-1): DVKVTQSSRYLVKRTGEKVFLECVQDMDHENMFWYRQDPGLGLRLIYFSYDVKMKEKGDIPEGYSVSREKKERFSLILESASTNQTSMYLCASSGQGIVNTEAFFGQGTRLTVV.

This clone has only a few counts. The V gene is TRBV4-1, the J gene TRBJ1-2; D gene uncertain. Per the germline V gene, CDR1 is MGHRA and CDR2 is YSYEKL. The V gene lost 0 bases and the J gene lost 7 bases, with 21 bases spanning the gap. The CDR3 runs 17 residues. The CDR3 loop is CASSQEGYRAVASGYTF. The CDR3 nucleotides are TGCGCCAGCAGCCAAGAGGGATACCGCGCAGTGGCGAGTGGCTACACCTTC.

The chain recombines TRBV19 with TRBJ2-3; 7 nucleotides match TRBD1. J was trimmed by 2 bases and V by 11 bases; bases with no gene match: 7. The CDR3 covers 13 residues. From germline, CDR1 is LNHDA and CDR2 SQIVND (reference sequence). This CDR3 reads CAGRDRNTDTQYF. CDR3 nucleotide sequence: TGTGCCGGTCGGGACAGAAACACAGATACGCAGTATTTT.

The gene calls are TRBV2 and TRBJ1-5, with a weak D call TRBD1 (5 bases). CDR1 SNHLY and CDR2 FYNNEI come from the germline V gene. The ends were cut back, 6 bases at V and 3 bases at J, with 15 bases in the middle. This CDR3 has 15 residues. DNA of the CDR3: TGTGCCAGCAGGACAGAGACTTCATCCAATCAGCCCCAGCATTTT. Translating it yields CASRTETSSNQPQHF. Full variable domain (rest looked up from reference TRBV2 and TRBJ1-5): EPEVTQTPSHQVTQMGQEVILRCVPISNHLYFYWYRQILGQKVEFLVSFYNNEISEKSEIFDDQFSVERPDGSNFTLKIRSTKLEDSAMYFCASRTETSSNQPQHFGDGTRLSIL.

Comment on this clone: One junction end disagrees with the germline gene, perhaps due to a read error. The chain carries TRBV5-1 and TRBJ1-5; 8 positions match TRBD1. Per germline, CDR1 SGHRS and CDR2 YFSETQ. The CDR3 runs 14 residues. This CDR3 reads CASSMTGGNQPQHF. CDR3 nucleotides: TGTGCCAGCAGCATGACAGGGGGCAATCAGCCCCAGCATTTT.